This T cell receptor (beta chain) originates from a study of blood T cell repertoires in COVID-19. The wider study: COVID-19 samples collected from the United States, Italy and Spain covered acute and convalescent phases. PBMCs, B-cell-depleted T cells, or T cells were the source of the cDNA or gDNA that made up the material.

Original processing methods: Counts of nucleated cells, estimated from reference gene primer amplification, were obtained. Only in-frame clones appear in the TCRdb table, and some are missing; sequencing was by immunoSEQ multiplex PCR. The V and J calls and clone size come from that table; D and trimming were worked out from the DNA. There are some 150,000 clones in the sample; about 88% occur only once, and 2.3% lies in the top ten. The CDR3 extends over 14 amino acids. V gave up 5 bases and J gave up 5 bases, with 13 bases separating them. Germline CDR1 and CDR2: MDHEN and SYDVKM. V is TRBV28 and J is TRBJ2-4; D possibly corresponds to TRBD2 (7 bases). Sequenced material: peripheral blood. This TCR came from a human donor in a cohort sampled during active COVID-19. CDR3 region: CASSKGGEENIQYF. The CDR3 DNA sequence: TGTGCCAGCAGTAAGGGGGGGGAAGAAAACATTCAGTACTTC.